The 2 T cell receptor beta chains in this list originate from one sample, sequenced in a study of blood T cell repertoires in COVID-19. Data came from immunoSEQ multiplex PCR; TCRdb stores just in-frame clones and leaves some out. The sample carries 180,000 or so clones, around 86% recorded once. The sequencing sample was made of peripheral blood. The receptor set was obtained from a man between 60 and 70 years old with acute or convalescent COVID-19.

The CDR3, as DNA: TGCAGCGTTGAACTAGCGGGAGGGACTTCCTACAATGAGCAGTTCTTC. Encoded protein: CSVELAGGTSYNEQFF. This chain links TRBV29-1 with TRBJ2-1; TRBD2 matches 12 bases. After removal of 2 bases from V and 1 base from J, the junction contained 3 bases not matched to a gene. Germline V gives CDR1 SQVTM, CDR2 ANQGSEA. This CDR3 is 16 amino acids long.

The chain joins TRBV12-3 or TRBV12-4 to TRBJ2-2; D unclear. This CDR3 comprises 12 residues. V was trimmed by 6 bases and J by 2 bases, leaving 4 bases between them. Here the CDR3 reads CASSYNTGELFF. DNA of the CDR3: TGTGCCAGCAGCTATAACACCGGGGAGCTGTTTTTT.